This T cell receptor (beta chain) was found in a study of Graves' ophthalmopathy and Graves' hyperthyroidism. Notes on the study in general: Ophthalmopathy could be told apart from stable hyperthyroidism by a 13-signature model (87.88% sensitivity, about 80% specificity).

RNA served as the template for amplifying TCR beta CDR3 regions. Following a first-round RT-PCR that used HTBI primers, a second-round multiplex PCR was carried out. MiXCR, applied by TCRdb to the multiplex PCR reads, yields one record per CDR3 protein. The sample contains 1 million to 1.3 million distinct CDR3 sequences, 35% to 45% of which appear only once. In its sample, this clonotype was seen a few times. No antigen is known for it. Other autoimmune disease, uncontrolled infection, pregnancy and lactation led to exclusion. Orbital computed tomography, together with clinical symptoms, serum thyroxine, TRAb and thyroid ultrasound, was used for diagnosis. Sequenced sample: peripheral blood or thyroid tissue (not recorded which). The sequence came from an adult man with Graves' hyperthyroidism.

The CDR3 protein is CSATDPLAGGLYEQYF. As DNA, the CDR3 is TGCAGTGCTACGGACCCACTTGCGGGGGGTCTTTACGAGCAGTACTTC. The chain joins TRBV20-1 to TRBJ2-7; 8 nucleotides align to TRBD2. In germline, CDR1 is DFQATT, CDR2 SNEGSKA (reference sequence). The J segment lost 4 bases and the V segment lost 4 bases, leaving 15 bases of the junction unmatched. The CDR3 covers 16 residues.